Presented here are 4 T cell receptor beta chains from one specimen sequenced in a study of beta chain features in type 1 diabetes (dated by TCRdb to 2016 to 2019). The library was obtained by the immunoSEQ multiplex PCR assay. The High Capacity cDNA Reverse Transcription Kit was used to reverse transcribe all of the isolated RNA, meaning that expressed TCRB transcripts were what got sequenced. The table comes from immuneACCESS by way of TCRdb, which keeps in-frame sequences with V and J called. Part of the clones is missing from these tables; in studies checked, under half for an unresolved V gene and the rest for unknown reasons. The sample table lists fewer than 650,000 clones, roughly 15% of them with a count of one. The ten top clones hold about 0.097% of the sample. The sequenced material came from naive CD4+ T cells from blood. Interpreted using the paper, the cell subset or site label stands for: true naive CD4+ T cells. The source of these receptors is a man between 18 and 35 years old in good health.

A few counts support this clone. The chain joins TRBV10-3 to TRBJ2-6; D ambiguous. Trimming pared 6 bases from V and 2 bases from J, leaving 11 bases between. This CDR3 region has 15 residues. Germline-derived CDR1 and CDR2 are ENHRY and SYGVKD. For the CDR3, the DNA is TGTGCCATCAGGCCCTGGAGAGCTGGGGCCAACGTCCTGACTTTC. Translation gives CAIRPWRAGANVLTF.

CDR3 bases: TGCGCCAGCAGTTCACCAGGGCGGTTCCTGGGCACTGAAGCTTTCTTT. Protein: CASSSPGRFLGTEAFF. The chain uses TRBV4-1 and TRBJ1-1; tentative D call: TRBD1 (5 bases). CDR3 length: 16 residues. Trimming removed 6 bases at V and 4 bases at J, with 21 bases between. The germline gives CDR1 MGHRA, CDR2 YSYEKL.

This rearrangement joins TRBV28 to TRBJ2-3; D gene uncertain. The CDR3 consists of 15 residues. Germline V gene data show CDR1 as MDHEN and CDR2 as SYDVKM. V lost 6 bases and J lost 2, with 15 bases in between. In DNA, the CDR3 is TGTGCCAGCAGCCCAAATGGACGGCTCACAGATACGCAGTATTTT. Translated: CASSPNGRLTDTQYF.

V is TRBV11-2 and J is TRBJ2-7; 9 bases align to TRBD2. Germline V gene data show CDR1 as SGHAT and CDR2 as FQNNGV. The trim removed 6 bases at V and 0 bases at J, leaving 6 bases unmatched. The CDR3 length is 15 residues. DNA of the CDR3: TGTGCCAGCAGACGTACTAGCGGGTTCTCCTACGAGCAGTACTTC. Residues: CASRRTSGFSYEQYF.